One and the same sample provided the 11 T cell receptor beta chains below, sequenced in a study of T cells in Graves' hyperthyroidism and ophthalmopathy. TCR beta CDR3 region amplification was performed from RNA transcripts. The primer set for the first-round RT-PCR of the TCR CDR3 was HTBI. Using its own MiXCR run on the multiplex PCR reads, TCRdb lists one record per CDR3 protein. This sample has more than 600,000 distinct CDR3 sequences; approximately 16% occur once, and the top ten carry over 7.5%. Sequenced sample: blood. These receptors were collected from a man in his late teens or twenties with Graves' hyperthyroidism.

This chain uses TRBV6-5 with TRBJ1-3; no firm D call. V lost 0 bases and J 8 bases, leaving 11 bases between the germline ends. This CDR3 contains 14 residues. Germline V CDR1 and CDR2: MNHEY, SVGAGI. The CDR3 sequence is CASSYSAESDTIYF. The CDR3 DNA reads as TGTGCCAGCAGTTACTCTGCGGAGTCGGACACCATATATTTT.

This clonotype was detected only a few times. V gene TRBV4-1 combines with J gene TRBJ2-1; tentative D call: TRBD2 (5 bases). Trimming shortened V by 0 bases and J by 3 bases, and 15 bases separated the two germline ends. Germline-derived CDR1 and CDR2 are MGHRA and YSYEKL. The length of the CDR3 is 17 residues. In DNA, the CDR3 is TGCGCCAGCAGCCAAGAGAACCCGGGAACGGTCTACAATGAGCAGTTCTTC. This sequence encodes CASSQENPGTVYNEQFF.

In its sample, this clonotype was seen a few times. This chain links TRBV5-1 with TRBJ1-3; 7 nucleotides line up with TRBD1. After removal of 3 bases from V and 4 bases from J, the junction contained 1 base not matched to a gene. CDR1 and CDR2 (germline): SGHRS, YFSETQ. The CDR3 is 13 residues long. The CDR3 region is CASSSGQGNTIYF. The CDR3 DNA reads TGCGCCAGCAGCTCGGGACAGGGAAACACCATATATTTT.

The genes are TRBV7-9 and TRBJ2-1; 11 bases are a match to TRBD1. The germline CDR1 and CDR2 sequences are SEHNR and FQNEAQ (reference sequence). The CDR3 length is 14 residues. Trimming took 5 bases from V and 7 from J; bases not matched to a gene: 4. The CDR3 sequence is CASSAWDRGNEQFF. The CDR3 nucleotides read TGTGCCAGCAGCGCCTGGGACAGGGGGAATGAGCAGTTCTTC.

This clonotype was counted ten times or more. The CDR3 is CSASQGDEQFF. DNA for the CDR3: TGCAGTGCTAGCCAGGGCGATGAGCAGTTCTTC. The chain carries TRBV20-1 and TRBJ2-1; the D gene is possibly TRBD1 (5 bases). This CDR3 has 11 amino acids. Germline CDR1 reads DFQATT; CDR2 reads SNEGSKA (reference sequence). Trimming shortened V by 3 bases and J by 8 bases, and 8 bases separated the two germline ends.

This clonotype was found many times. CDR3 sequence reads: CASFPVGRLSPLHF. Here the CDR3 DNA reads TGTGCCAGCTTTCCTGTAGGGCGGTTGTCACCCCTCCACTTT. The rearrangement links TRBV11-2 to TRBJ1-6; D is unresolved. Per the germline V gene, CDR1 is SGHAT and CDR2 is FQNNGV. V was cut by 8 bases and J by 10 bases, with 18 bases left in between. This CDR3 comprises 14 residues. Looking up the rest from reference TRBV11-2 and TRBJ1-6 gives the full variable domain: EAGVAQSPRYKIIEKRQSVAFWCNPISGHATLYWYQQILGQGPKLLIQFQNNGVVDDSQLPKDRFSAERLKGVDSTLKIQPAKLEDSAVYLCASFPVGRLSPLHFGNGTRLTVT.

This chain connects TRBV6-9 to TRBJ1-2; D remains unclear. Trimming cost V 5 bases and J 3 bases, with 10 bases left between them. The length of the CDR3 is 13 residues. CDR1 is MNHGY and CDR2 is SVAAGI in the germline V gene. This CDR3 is CASSAPWDYGYTF. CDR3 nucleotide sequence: TGTGCCAGCAGTGCTCCATGGGACTATGGCTACACCTTC.

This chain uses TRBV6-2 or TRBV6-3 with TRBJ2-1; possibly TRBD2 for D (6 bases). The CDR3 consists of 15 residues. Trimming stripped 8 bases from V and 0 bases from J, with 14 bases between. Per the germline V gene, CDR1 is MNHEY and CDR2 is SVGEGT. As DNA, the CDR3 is TGTGCCAGCCGGGGTGGGGGGAGCTCCTACAATGAGCAGTTCTTC. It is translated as CASRGGGSSYNEQFF.

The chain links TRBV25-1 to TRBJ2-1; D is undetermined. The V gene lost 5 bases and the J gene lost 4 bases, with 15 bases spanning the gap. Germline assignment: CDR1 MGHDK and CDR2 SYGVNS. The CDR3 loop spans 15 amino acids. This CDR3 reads CASSSPILVYNEQFF. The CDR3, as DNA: TGTGCCAGCAGTTCCCCTATCTTAGTTTACAATGAGCAGTTCTTC.

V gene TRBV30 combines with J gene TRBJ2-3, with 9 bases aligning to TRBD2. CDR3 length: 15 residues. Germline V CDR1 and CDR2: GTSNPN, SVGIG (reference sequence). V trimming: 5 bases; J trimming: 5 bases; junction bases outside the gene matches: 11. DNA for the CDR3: TGTGCCTGGGGGGCTACCCTAGCGGGAATAGATACGCAGTATTTT. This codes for CAWGATLAGIDTQYF.

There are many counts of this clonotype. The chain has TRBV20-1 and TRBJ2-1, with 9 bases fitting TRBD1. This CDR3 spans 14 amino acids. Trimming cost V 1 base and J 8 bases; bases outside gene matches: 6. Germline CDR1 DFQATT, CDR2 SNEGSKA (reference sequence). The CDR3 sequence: CSARGDRGLHEQFF. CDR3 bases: TGCAGTGCTAGAGGTGACAGGGGGTTGCATGAGCAGTTCTTC.